This T cell receptor (beta chain) was profiled in a study of radiotherapy plus CTLA-4 blockade in lung cancer. Study in general: There were objective responses in roughly 18% of patients, and roughly 32% had disease control.

Profiled with immunoSEQ multiplex PCR; TCRdb holds only in-frame clones, not every one. Of about 88,000 clones listed, less than 80% are singletons. This clone was counted a single time. What it recognizes is unknown. Germline CDR1 reads SGDLS; CDR2 reads YYNGEE. J lost 4 bases, V lost 3 bases, and 4 bases had no gene match. This CDR3 is 15 amino acids long. The study gave focal radiation plus ipilimumab CTLA-4 blockade to patients with chemo-refractory metastatic non-small-cell lung cancer. Overall study findings and caveats: Early clone dynamics of blood T cells, plus interferon-beta, reportedly predicted response best. Subsequent to radiotherapy plus ipilimumab, tumor-derived TCR clones underwent expansion in blood.

This chain links TRBV9 with TRBJ2-1; TRBD2 matches 10 bases. The sequence was collected from a human donor with non-small cell lung cancer that progressed on radiotherapy plus ipilimumab. This specimen was peripheral blood, taken from a patient treated with radiotherapy plus ipilimumab. CDR3 DNA sequence: TGTGCCAGCAGCGCCGGGACTAGCGTATACAATGAGCAGTTCTTC. Translating it yields CASSAGTSVYNEQFF. Using reference TRBV9 and TRBJ2-1 for the parts outside the CDR3, the full variable domain is DSGVTQTPKHLITATGQRVTLRCSPRSGDLSVYWYQQSLDQGLQFLIQYYNGEERAKGNILERFSAQQFPDLHSELNLSSLELGDSALYFCASSAGTSVYNEQFFGPGTRLTVL.